The 17 T cell receptor beta chains below come from one sample, sequenced in a study of CD8 T cells in Susac syndrome. Reverse transcription used about 0.45 to 1 ug RNA and random hexamers. One entry per CDR3 protein, called by TCRdb with MiXCR from the immunoSEQ multiplex PCR reads. The data hold roughly 200,000 distinct CDR3 sequences, with 93% observed a single time. Sequencing used CD4+ T cells from PBMCs. These receptors were obtained from a human donor in good health.

This chain connects TRBV12-3 or TRBV12-4 to TRBJ2-5, with TRBD2 identical over 8 bases. The CDR3 totals 16 residues. V gave up 2 bases and J gave up 2 bases; unmatched junction bases: 7. This CDR3 is CASSLRGTSRQETQYF. The CDR3 DNA sequence: TGTGCCAGCAGTTTAAGGGGGACTAGTCGACAAGAGACCCAGTACTTC.

V and J are TRBV6-5 and TRBJ1-2; D gene uncertain. The CDR3 spans 15 residues. Trimming shortened V by 6 bases and J by 8 bases, and 22 bases separated the two germline ends. The germline V gene has CDR1 MNHEY and CDR2 SVGAGI. CDR3: CASRLGGSELSGYTF. The CDR3 nucleotides are TGTGCCAGCAGGTTGGGAGGGAGTGAATTGTCGGGCTACACCTTC.

This rearrangement joins TRBV6-2 or TRBV6-3 to TRBJ1-1; D gene ambiguous. The CDR3 is 14 amino acids. Trimming shortened V by 2 bases and J by 4 bases, and 11 bases separated the two germline ends. In germline, CDR1 is MNHEY, CDR2 SVGEGT. The CDR3 loop reads CASSYGGPGTEAFF. In nucleotides, the CDR3 is TGTGCCAGCAGTTACGGTGGGCCGGGCACTGAAGCTTTCTTT.

The V and J genes are TRBV28 and TRBJ1-2; D possibly corresponds to TRBD1 (6 bases). Germline-derived CDR1 and CDR2 are MDHEN and SYDVKM. This CDR3 spans 17 amino acids. V dropped 2 bases and J dropped 3 bases, with 19 bases sitting between them. The CDR3 region is CASSLLVPLAGDYGYTF. CDR3 bases: TGTGCCAGCAGTTTACTGGTCCCGCTAGCAGGGGACTATGGCTACACCTTC.

V and J are TRBV5-1 and TRBJ1-1; no reliable D call. The germline V and J ends were trimmed by 0 bases and 4 bases, with 10 bases remaining between them. The CDR3 length is 14 residues. CDR1 is SGHRS and CDR2 is YFSETQ in the germline V gene. CDR3 sequence: CASSLEASSTEAFF. In DNA form, the CDR3 reads TGCGCCAGCAGCTTGGAGGCCAGCAGCACTGAAGCTTTCTTT. Using reference TRBV5-1 and TRBJ1-1 for the parts outside the CDR3, the full variable domain is KAGVTQTPRYLIKTRGQQVTLSCSPISGHRSVSWYQQTPGQGLQFLFEYFSETQRNKGNFPGRFSGRQFSNSRSEMNVSTLELGDSALYLCASSLEASSTEAFFGQGTRLTVV.

This chain connects TRBV19 to TRBJ2-3; the D gene is possibly TRBD1 (5 bases). The CDR3 length is 14 residues. The V gene's germline CDR1 is LNHDA and CDR2 SQIVND (reference sequence). Trimming left V 7 bases short and J 7 bases short, with 18 bases between. CDR3: CASTPGRATNTQYF. The CDR3 coding sequence is TGTGCCAGTACCCCGGGCAGGGCAACCAATACGCAGTATTTT. Full variable domain (remainder filled in from reference TRBV19 and TRBJ2-3): DGGITQSPKYLFRKEGQNVTLSCEQNLNHDAMYWYRQDPGQGLRLIYYSQIVNDFQKGDIAEGYSVSREKKESFPLTVTSAQKNPTAFYLCASTPGRATNTQYFGPGTRLTVL.

V and J are TRBV29-1 and TRBJ1-2; D perhaps matches TRBD1 (6 bases). Germline V gives CDR1 SQVTM, CDR2 ANQGSEA. The CDR3 spans 12 residues. CDR3 sequence (DNA): TGCAGTGCAGGGGATAGGAACTATGGCTACACCTTC. Its translation is CSAGDRNYGYTF.

The J gene is TRBJ2-3, the V gene TRBV7-9, with 7 bases matching TRBD2. The germline gives CDR1 SEHNR, CDR2 FQNEAQ (reference sequence). J lost 1 base, V lost 4 bases, and 5 bases had no gene match. This CDR3 has 15 residues. The CDR3 sequence: CASSSGGFGTDTQYF. The CDR3 nucleotides read TGTGCCAGCAGCTCGGGGGGATTCGGCACAGATACGCAGTATTTT. The complete variable domain, with remaining parts taken from reference TRBV7-9 and TRBJ2-3, reads DTGVSQNPRHKITKRGQNVTFRCDPISEHNRLYWYRQTLGQGPEFLTYFQNEAQLEKSRLLSDRFSAERPKGSFSTLEIQRTEQGDSAMYLCASSSGGFGTDTQYFGPGTRLTVL.

The chain combines TRBV5-1 with TRBJ1-6; 11 nucleotides agree with TRBD1. The CDR3 totals 16 residues. Per the germline V gene, CDR1 is SGHRS and CDR2 is YFSETQ. Losses at the gene ends were 0 bases for V and 10 bases for J; bases not matched to a gene: 6. In DNA, the CDR3 is TGCGCCAGCAGCTTGGACAGGACAGGGGGCGAATCACCCCTCCACTTT. Amino acid sequence: CASSLDRTGGESPLHF.

For the CDR3, the DNA is TGTGCCAGCAGTCGCCGCCGACGCGATCACACTAGCACAGATACGCAGTATTTT. Translated, it gives CASSRRRRDHTSTDTQYF. The V gene is TRBV6-1, the J gene TRBJ2-3; unclear D gene. The CDR3 covers 18 residues. Germline V gene sequence: CDR1 MNHNS, CDR2 SASEGT. V lost 5 bases and J lost 0, with 21 bases in between.

This chain joins TRBV5-1 and TRBJ1-5, with 8 bases fitting TRBD1. This CDR3 has 15 amino acids. Germline assignment: CDR1 SGHRS and CDR2 YFSETQ. Trimming cost V 4 bases and J 3 bases; bases outside gene matches: 6. For the CDR3, the DNA is TGCGCCAGCAGCGCGGGGACAGGTGACAATCAGCCCCAGCATTTT. It is translated as CASSAGTGDNQPQHF.

The V gene is TRBV20-1, the J gene TRBJ1-2, with no clear D. The CDR3 runs 11 residues. CDR1 is DFQATT and CDR2 is SNEGSKA in the germline V gene (reference sequence). V lost 3 bases to trimming and J lost 8 bases, with 10 bases between them. Here the CDR3 reads CSARDVGGYTF. The CDR3 nucleotides are TGCAGTGCTAGGGACGTTGGGGGCTACACCTTC.

The gene calls are TRBV28 and TRBJ2-5; 9 positions match TRBD1. This CDR3 is 15 amino acids long. Germline assignment: CDR1 MDHEN and CDR2 SYDVKM. V gave up 3 bases and J gave up 9 bases; unmatched junction bases: 11. DNA for the CDR3: TGTGCCAGCAGTTTGGGGCTTGGGACAGGGAGGGCCCAGTACTTC. It codes for CASSLGLGTGRAQYF.

This chain uses TRBV5-1 with TRBJ1-2; D call uncertain. The germline CDR1 and CDR2 sequences are SGHRS and YFSETQ. Trimming shortened V by 0 bases and J by 3 bases, and 9 bases separated the two germline ends. This CDR3 contains 14 residues. Here the CDR3 reads CASSLADVYYGYTF. The CDR3 DNA reads as TGCGCCAGCAGCTTGGCGGACGTCTACTATGGCTACACCTTC.

J is TRBJ2-5 and V is TRBV20-1; 9 bases align to TRBD2. There are 17 residues in the CDR3. The germline CDR1 and CDR2 sequences are DFQATT and SNEGSKA (reference sequence). V dropped 0 bases and J dropped 5; count of bases not matched to a gene: 13. The CDR3 is CSARDPRGRGGGETQYF. The CDR3 region has the DNA TGCAGTGCTAGAGATCCCCGTGGGCGGGGGGGCGGTGAGACCCAGTACTTC.

V is TRBV7-8 and J is TRBJ1-4; 7 bases fit TRBD1. With 2 bases clipped from V and 12 bases from J, the junction kept 3 bases outside the gene matches. The CDR3 runs to 12 residues. Per the germline V gene, CDR1 is SGHVS and CDR2 is FQNEAQ. CDR3 DNA sequence: TGTGCCAGCAGCTTACAGGGGGAAGAACTGTTTTTT. Protein product: CASSLQGEELFF.

This chain joins TRBV5-4 and TRBJ1-6; D unresolved. V was clipped by 4 bases and J by 5 bases, with 10 bases between them. CDR1 SGHNT and CDR2 YYREEE come from the germline V gene (reference sequence). CDR3 length: 14 residues. CDR3 in amino acids: CASSTGINNSPLHF. CDR3 DNA: TGTGCCAGCAGCACCGGGATAAATAATTCACCCCTCCACTTT.